Below are 2 T cell receptor beta chains sequenced from a single sample in a study of shared clonotypes between healthy human individuals. Sequencing was performed with immunoSEQ multiplex PCR; in TCRdb, only in-frame clones are kept and a portion is missing. This table holds more than 1,200,000 clones, 98% found once. The sample taken for sequencing was naive CD4+ T cells sorted from blood. Specified subset: CD45RA+ positively selected. All receptors come from a young man in good health.

V and J are TRBV30 and TRBJ2-5, with D perhaps TRBD2 (6 bases). Germline-derived CDR1 and CDR2 are GTSNPN and SVGIG (reference sequence). The V end lost 4 bases, the J end lost 1 base, and 16 bases lay between the germline ends. CDR3 size: 15 residues. The DNA for the CDR3 is TGTGCCTGGACCCATCTTACGGGAGTCCAAGAGACCCAGTACTTC. Its protein is CAWTHLTGVQETQYF.

The rearrangement uses TRBV27 and TRBJ2-1; TRBD2 agrees at 9 bases. V shed 3 bases and J 4 bases; nucleotides not matched to a gene: 7. The CDR3 spans 16 residues. Germline V gene sequence: CDR1 MNHEY, CDR2 SMNVEV (reference sequence). Written as DNA, the CDR3 is TGTGCCAGCAGTTTTTTGGCTAGCGGGAAGTACAATGAGCAGTTCTTC. As protein: CASSFLASGKYNEQFF.